This TCR beta chain was profiled in a study of early T cells in non-severe SARS-CoV-2 infection. At the level of the study: Sequencing used unsorted whole-blood bulk RNA, so chains lack pairing.

Attachment of unique molecular identifiers to individual cDNA molecules was performed. MiXCR, applied by TCRdb to the 5' RACE reads, yields one record per CDR3 protein. The table lists tens of thousands of distinct CDR3 sequences, less than 6.5% of them singletons. The sample holds many counts of this clonotype. This CDR3 has 19 amino acids. The germline V and J ends were trimmed by 6 bases and 3 bases, with 29 bases remaining between them. Germline-derived CDR1 and CDR2 are MNHGY and SAAAGT. V is TRBV6-8 and J is TRBJ2-5; D is tentatively TRBD1 or TRBD2 (5 bases each). This clonotype was sampled from an adult who was a healthcare worker with PCR-confirmed SARS-CoV-2 infection or an uninfected control (not recorded which). This specimen consisted of whole blood, obtained at baseline. For the CDR3, the DNA is TGTGCCAGCAGGCTCCGCTACGGGGCTGATGATGCAGCAGAAGAGACCCAGTACTTC. Translating it yields CASRLRYGADDAAEETQYF.